The clone carrying this T cell receptor (beta chain) was seen a handful of times. These data come from a study of T cells in Graves' hyperthyroidism and ophthalmopathy. Using RNA transcripts as the source, TCR beta CDR3 regions were amplified. HTBI primers were used for first-round RT-PCR of the TCR CDR3. One entry per CDR3 protein, called by TCRdb with MiXCR from the multiplex PCR reads. Here the sample spans 690,000 or so distinct CDR3 sequences, about 17% being singletons. The CDR3 runs 18 residues. The V gene end was trimmed by 5 bases and the J gene end by 7 bases; junction bases not matched to a gene: 10. Per germline, CDR1 SGHVS and CDR2 FQNEAQ.

This chain uses TRBV7-8 with TRBJ2-2, with 16 nucleotides matching TRBD2. This receptor was identified in a woman aged 45-65 years with Graves' hyperthyroidism that later progressed to Graves' ophthalmopathy. Material for sequencing was blood. CDR3 sequence (DNA): TGTGCCAGCAGCCTCCCGGGACTAGCGGGGGGGCGGATCGGGGAGCTGTTTTTT. Its translation is CASSLPGLAGGRIGELFF.